The 23 T cell receptor beta chains in this list originate from one sample, sequenced in a study of blood T cell repertoires in COVID-19 (dated by TCRdb to the early 2020s). The method behind the library was the immunoSEQ multiplex PCR assay. The source is immuneACCESS, and TCRdb retained only in-frame sequences with V and J called. Part of the clones is not carried over; for the studies checked, unresolved V genes explain less than half of this, and the remainder is unexplained. For this sample there are fewer than 200,000 clones; 70% to 90% appear just once. Of the sample, 8.3% falls within the top ten clones. Sample: peripheral blood. The receptors stem from a woman aged 60-75 years with COVID-19, enrolled during active disease.

The DNA of the CDR3 is TGTGCCAGCAGCTATACGGGTGCAACTAATGAAAAACTGTTTTTT. Protein sequence: CASSYTGATNEKLFF. The chain combines TRBV11-2 with TRBJ1-4; D remains ambiguous. Trimming took off 4 bases at V and 0 bases at J, with 9 bases between the two ends. Germline V gene data show CDR1 as SGHAT and CDR2 as FQNNGV. The CDR3 spans 15 residues.

The chain carries TRBV6-6 and TRBJ1-2, with D uncertain. CDR1 is MNHNY, CDR2 SVGAGI, per germline (reference sequence). The CDR3 runs to 12 residues. Trimming removed 7 bases at V and 3 bases at J, with 9 bases between. The CDR3: CASKSTDYGYTF. CDR3 sequence (DNA): TGTGCCAGCAAGAGCACAGACTATGGCTACACCTTC.

This clone was seen once. The genes are TRBV4-1 and TRBJ2-5, with 8 bases matching TRBD2. Germline CDR1 is MGHRA and CDR2 is YSYEKL. The CDR3 runs to 21 residues. V was clipped by 0 bases and J by 0 bases; unmatched bases: 18. The CDR3 reads CASSQDIAWLSGRGYQETQYF. CDR3 DNA: TGCGCCAGCAGCCAAGATATTGCCTGGCTCTCCGGGAGGGGCTACCAAGAGACCCAGTACTTC.

The V gene is TRBV29-1, the J gene TRBJ1-2; D not certain. The germline gives CDR1 SQVTM, CDR2 ANQGSEA. The CDR3 sequence is 12 residues long. V was trimmed by 4 bases and J by 0 bases, leaving 6 bases between them. The CDR3 protein is CSVGAPNYGYTF. CDR3 DNA sequence: TGCAGCGTTGGGGCCCCTAACTATGGCTACACCTTC.

This clone has just one count. The chain recombines TRBV5-1 with TRBJ2-1, with D maybe TRBD1 (6 bases). The CDR3 contains 14 residues. V shed 4 bases and J shed 4 bases, with 12 bases lying between them. Germline loops: CDR1 SGHRS, CDR2 YFSETQ. CDR3 amino acids: CASSPAGVYNEQFF. CDR3 DNA: TGCGCCAGCAGCCCGGCAGGGGTTTACAATGAGCAGTTCTTC.

This clone was seen more than once but under ten times. This rearrangement joins TRBV5-4 to TRBJ2-1; 8 nucleotides align to TRBD2. Germline V lookup: CDR1 SGHNT, CDR2 YYREEE (reference sequence). The CDR3 spans 15 residues. The V and J ends lost 2 bases and 0 bases, in that order; junction bases with no gene match: 1. The chain's CDR3 is CASSLGTSSYNEQFF. The CDR3 DNA follows: TGTGCCAGCAGCTTAGGGACTAGCTCCTACAATGAGCAGTTCTTC.

The gene calls are TRBV15 and TRBJ1-4, with 8 bases that match TRBD1. The CDR3 consists of 16 residues. Germline V gene data show CDR1 as LNHNV and CDR2 as YYDKDF (reference sequence). V was pared by 3 bases and J by 7 bases, with 10 bases of the junction left unmatched. DNA for the CDR3: TGTGCCACCAGCAGGGACCCTGGGACAGGTTCTGAAAAACTGTTTTTT. Amino acids: CATSRDPGTGSEKLFF.

The J gene is TRBJ1-2, the V gene TRBV6-5, with TRBD1 identical over 9 bases. The CDR3 is made up of 15 amino acids. Germline CDR1 reads MNHEY; CDR2 reads SVGAGI. The V segment lost 8 bases and the J segment 4 bases; nucleotides outside the gene matches: 11. CDR3 nucleotide sequence: TGTGCCAGCCAGCCGGGACAGGGTATGGTCTATGGCTACACCTTC. Residues: CASQPGQGMVYGYTF.

This chain links TRBV11-3 with TRBJ2-2; 7 bases map to TRBD2. This CDR3 has 14 residues. V shed 4 bases, J shed 6 bases, and the junction held 5 bases outside the gene matches. From germline, CDR1 is SGHNT and CDR2 YENEEA. The CDR3 nucleotides read TGTGCCAGCAGCTCTGGACTAGATGCCGGGGAGCTGTTTTTT. This sequence encodes CASSSGLDAGELFF.

The CDR3: CASSVLPTDPRGSNYGYTF. CDR3 coding DNA: TGCGCCAGCAGCGTATTACCGACGGACCCCAGGGGCTCTAACTATGGCTACACCTTC. V usage is TRBV5-1 and J usage is TRBJ1-2, with a possible D match to TRBD1 (6 bases). The CDR3 consists of 19 residues. In germline, CDR1 is SGHRS, CDR2 YFSETQ. V was pared by 4 bases and J by 0 bases, with 25 bases between.

The chain employs TRBV28 and TRBJ1-1, with D perhaps TRBD1 (5 bases). This CDR3 region has 18 residues. Germline V gives CDR1 MDHEN, CDR2 SYDVKM. The V end was cut by 5 bases, the J end by 0 bases, with 22 bases between. In DNA, the CDR3 is TGTGCCAGCAGTACGCCCCAGGGATGGGGTGGTTTGAACACTGAAGCTTTCTTT. This translates into CASSTPQGWGGLNTEAFF.

This clone was seen more than once but under ten times. V and J are TRBV18 and TRBJ2-2; D remains unclear. The CDR3 length is 13 residues. V lost 6 bases to trimming and J lost 4 bases, with 9 bases between them. The germline V gene has CDR1 KGHSH and CDR2 LQKENI. The CDR3 spells CASSPDFTGELFF. CDR3 in DNA: TGTGCCAGCTCTCCTGACTTCACCGGGGAGCTGTTTTTT. Full variable domain (rest looked up from reference TRBV18 and TRBJ2-2): NAGVMQNPRHLVRRRGQEARLRCSPMKGHSHVYWYRQLPEEGLKFMVYLQKENIIDESGMPKERFSAEFPKEGPSILRIQQVVRGDSAAYFCASSPDFTGELFFGEGSRLTVL.

The gene calls are TRBV7-3 and TRBJ2-7, with D perhaps TRBD2 (5 bases). This CDR3 region has 13 residues. The germline CDR1 and CDR2 sequences are SGHTA and FQGTGA. V lost 5 bases to trimming and J lost 5 bases, with 13 bases between them. CDR3 protein: CASSTSGGNEQYF. The CDR3 bases are TGTGCCAGCAGCACGAGCGGCGGAAACGAGCAGTACTTC. Complete variable domain (other parts from reference TRBV7-3 and TRBJ2-7): GAGVSQTPSNKVTEKGKYVELRCDPISGHTALYWYRQSLGQGPEFLIYFQGTGAADDSGLPNDRFFAVRPEGSVSTLKIQRTERGDSAVYLCASSTSGGNEQYFGPGTRLTVT.

The rearrangement uses TRBV14 and TRBJ2-1; 7 bases are shared with TRBD1. The length of the CDR3 is 14 residues. Germline V lookup: CDR1 SGHDN, CDR2 FVKESK. Trimming cost V 6 bases and J 7 bases; bases outside gene matches: 9. CDR3 coding DNA: TGTGCCAGCAGTTCCGGGACAGCAACAAATGAGCAGTTCTTC. It specifies CASSSGTATNEQFF.

J is TRBJ1-6 and V is TRBV5-1; maybe TRBD1 (5 bases). Germline V lookup: CDR1 SGHRS, CDR2 YFSETQ. The CDR3 totals 17 residues. V was clipped by 0 bases and J by 0 bases, with 10 bases between them. Written as DNA, the CDR3 is TGCGCCAGCAGCTTGGACAGGATGAGCTCCTATAATTCACCCCTCCACTTT. Encoded protein: CASSLDRMSSYNSPLHF.

The chain carries TRBV19 and TRBJ2-3; tentative D call: TRBD1 (5 bases). The V gene's germline CDR1 is LNHDA and CDR2 SQIVND (reference sequence). CDR3 size: 14 residues. Trimming pared 4 bases from V and 4 bases from J, leaving 12 bases between. This CDR3 is CASSRNGAADTQYF. DNA of the CDR3: TGTGCCAGTAGTAGGAATGGGGCCGCAGATACGCAGTATTTT.

J is TRBJ2-7 and V is TRBV7-2, with 8 nucleotides matching TRBD2. The junction had 9 bases not matched to a gene; V was cut back by 5 bases and J by 6 bases. Germline CDR1 reads SGHTA; CDR2 reads FQGNSA. The CDR3 covers 14 residues. The CDR3: CASSNREGQSEQYF. Written as DNA, the CDR3 is TGTGCCAGCAGCAATCGGGAGGGCCAGTCCGAGCAGTACTTC.

This chain joins TRBV29-1 and TRBJ1-2; TRBD1 might be the D (5 bases). This CDR3 comprises 14 residues. Trimming removed 0 bases at V and 1 base at J, with 9 bases between. CDR1 and CDR2 from the germline V gene are SQVTM and ANQGSEA. CDR3 amino acids: CSVEESTDNYGYTF. CDR3 sequence (DNA): TGCAGCGTTGAAGAATCGACAGATAACTATGGCTACACCTTC.

The chain employs TRBV7-9 and TRBJ1-4, with TRBD1 matching 8 bases. CDR3 length equals 17 residues. CDR1 is SEHNR, CDR2 FQNEAQ, per germline (reference sequence). Losses at the gene ends were 5 bases for V and 7 bases for J; bases not matched to a gene: 15. This CDR3 reads CASSTQVTDRGIEKLFF. The CDR3 DNA sequence: TGTGCCAGCAGCACGCAAGTAACAGACAGGGGAATTGAAAAACTGTTTTTT.

This sequence joins TRBV5-4 and TRBJ1-2, with TRBD1 matching 7 bases. Germline assignment: CDR1 SGHNT and CDR2 YYREEE (reference sequence). V trimming: 6 bases; J trimming: 4 bases; junction bases outside the gene matches: 9. There are 14 residues in the CDR3. The CDR3 sequence: CASTRGGEGYGYTF. The CDR3, as DNA: TGTGCCAGCACCAGAGGGGGCGAAGGCTATGGCTACACCTTC. Together with reference TRBV5-4 and TRBJ1-2, the CDR3 gives the full variable domain: ETGVTQSPTHLIKTRGQQVTLRCSSQSGHNTVSWYQQALGQGPQFIFQYYREEENGRGNFPPRFSGLQFPNYSSELNVNALELDDSALYLCASTRGGEGYGYTFGSGTRLTVV.

V is TRBV18 and J is TRBJ1-1, with D hard to call. There are 15 residues in the CDR3. CDR1 and CDR2 (germline): KGHSH, LQKENI. The V end was cut by 1 base, the J end by 2 bases, with 11 bases between. The CDR3 DNA sequence: TGTGCCAGCTCACCACAGGGCCGGGGTAACACTGAAGCTTTCTTT. This encodes CASSPQGRGNTEAFF.

The V gene is TRBV15, the J gene TRBJ1-3, with D perhaps matching TRBD1 (6 bases). This CDR3 contains 17 residues. CDR1 is LNHNV and CDR2 is YYDKDF in the germline V gene (reference sequence). Between the trimmed V and J ends, which lost 0 bases and 3 bases, there was a span of 15 bases. In DNA, the CDR3 is TGTGCCACCAGCAGAGATTGGGGGGGCGCGGGTGGAAACACCATATATTTT. Translating it yields CATSRDWGGAGGNTIYF.

This chain uses TRBV20-1 with TRBJ1-2; 7 nucleotides match TRBD1. The CDR3 runs to 13 residues. In germline, CDR1 is DFQATT, CDR2 SNEGSKA (reference sequence). With 3 bases clipped from V and 5 bases from J, the junction kept 6 bases outside the gene matches. The CDR3 spells CSASRGGAYGYTF. CDR3 coding DNA: TGCAGTGCTAGTAGAGGGGGCGCTTATGGCTACACCTTC.